This T cell receptor (beta chain) was recovered during a study of cytomegalovirus exposure and HLA in healthy donors. General study points: In a later analysis, TCR association rates varied by HLA locus: DRB1 most, HLA-C fewest.

Notes on this clone: The target antigen is unknown.

Germline values: CDR1 SGHRS, CDR2 YFSETQ. V was cut by 2 bases and J by 2 bases, with 7 bases left in between. The CDR3 is made up of 13 amino acids. Use of 60 Vbeta and 13 Jbeta primers characterized the PCR. TCRdb keeps only in-frame clones here, not all; method: immunoSEQ multiplex PCR. The sample yields about 180,000 clones, approximately 84% seen once. Source material: PBMCs. This clonotype was obtained from a boy aged 2 to 9 in good health and CMV-seronegative. The genes are TRBV5-1 and TRBJ1-2; D possibly corresponds to TRBD1 (5 bases). CDR3 sequence (DNA): TGCGCCAGCAGCTTTGCAGGGAACTATGGCTACACCTTC. Its protein product is CASSFAGNYGYTF.